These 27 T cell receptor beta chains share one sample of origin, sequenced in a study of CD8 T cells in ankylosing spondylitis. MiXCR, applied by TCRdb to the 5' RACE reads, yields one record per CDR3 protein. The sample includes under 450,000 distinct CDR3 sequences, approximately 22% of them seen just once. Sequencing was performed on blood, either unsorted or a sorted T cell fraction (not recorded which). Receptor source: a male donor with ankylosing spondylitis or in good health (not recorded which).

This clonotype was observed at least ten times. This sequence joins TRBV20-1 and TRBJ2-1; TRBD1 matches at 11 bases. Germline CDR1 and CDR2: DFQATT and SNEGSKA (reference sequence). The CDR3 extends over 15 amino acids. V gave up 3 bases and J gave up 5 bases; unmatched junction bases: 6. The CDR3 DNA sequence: TGCAGTGCTAGCGCCGGGACAGGGGGGAACAATGAGCAGTTCTTC. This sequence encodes CSASAGTGGNNEQFF.

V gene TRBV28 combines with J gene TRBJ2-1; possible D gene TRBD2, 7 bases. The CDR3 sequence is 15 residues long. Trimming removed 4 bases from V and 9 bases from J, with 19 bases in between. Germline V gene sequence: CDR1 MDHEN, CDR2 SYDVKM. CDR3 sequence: CASSSPFGRGGEQFF. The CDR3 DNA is TGTGCCAGCAGTTCCCCATTTGGGAGGGGGGGTGAGCAGTTCTTC.

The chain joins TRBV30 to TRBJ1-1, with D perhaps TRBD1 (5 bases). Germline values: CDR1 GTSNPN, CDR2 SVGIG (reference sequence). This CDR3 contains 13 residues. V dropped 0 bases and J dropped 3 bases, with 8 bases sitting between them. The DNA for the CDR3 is TGTGCCTGGAGTGTAGTGGGGGACACTGAAGCTTTCTTT. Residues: CAWSVVGDTEAFF.

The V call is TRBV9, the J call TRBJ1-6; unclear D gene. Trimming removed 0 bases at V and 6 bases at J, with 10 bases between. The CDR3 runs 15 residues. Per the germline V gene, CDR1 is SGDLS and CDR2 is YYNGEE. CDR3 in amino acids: CASSVAGSVNSPLHF. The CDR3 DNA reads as TGTGCCAGCAGCGTAGCTGGGTCAGTTAATTCACCCCTCCACTTT.

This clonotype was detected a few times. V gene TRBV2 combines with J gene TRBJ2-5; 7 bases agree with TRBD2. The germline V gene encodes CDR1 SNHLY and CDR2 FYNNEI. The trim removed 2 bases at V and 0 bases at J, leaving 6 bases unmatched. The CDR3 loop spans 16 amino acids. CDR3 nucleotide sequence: TGTGCCAGCAGTGAATCGGGGGGAAGCCACCAAGAGACCCAGTACTTC. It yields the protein CASSESGGSHQETQYF.

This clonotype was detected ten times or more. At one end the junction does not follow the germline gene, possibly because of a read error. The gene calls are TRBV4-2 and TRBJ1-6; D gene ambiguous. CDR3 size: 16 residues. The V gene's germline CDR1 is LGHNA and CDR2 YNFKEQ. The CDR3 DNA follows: TGTGCCACCAGCCGGGGAGGGAGCTCCTATAATTCACCCCTCCACTTT. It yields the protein CATSRGGSSYNSPLHF.

This CDR3 reads CASSPGTGGQPQHF. DNA for the CDR3: TGTGCCAGCAGTCCAGGGACAGGGGGTCAGCCCCAGCATTTT. The chain couples TRBV27 to TRBJ1-5; TRBD1 matches 11 bases. V was pared by 5 bases and J by 6 bases, with 3 bases of the junction left unmatched. The CDR3 contains 14 residues. The germline gives CDR1 MNHEY, CDR2 SMNVEV (reference sequence).

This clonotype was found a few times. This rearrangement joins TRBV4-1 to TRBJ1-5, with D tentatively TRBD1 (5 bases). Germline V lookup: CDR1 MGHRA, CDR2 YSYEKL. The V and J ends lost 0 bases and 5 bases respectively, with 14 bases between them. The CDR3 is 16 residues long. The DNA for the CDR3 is TGCGCCAGCAGCCAAGAGCCGGGGGTACGGTATCAGCCCCAGCATTTT. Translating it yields CASSQEPGVRYQPQHF.

CDR3 in amino acids: CASSPLRGKISGANVLTF. The CDR3 nucleotides read TGTGCCAGCTCGCCCCTCCGGGGGAAGATCTCTGGGGCCAACGTCCTGACTTTC. The chain couples TRBV11-2 to TRBJ2-6, with a weak D call TRBD2 (6 bases). Germline V lookup: CDR1 SGHAT, CDR2 FQNNGV. V was shortened by 8 bases and J by 0 bases, with 20 bases between the two germline ends. This CDR3 region has 18 residues.

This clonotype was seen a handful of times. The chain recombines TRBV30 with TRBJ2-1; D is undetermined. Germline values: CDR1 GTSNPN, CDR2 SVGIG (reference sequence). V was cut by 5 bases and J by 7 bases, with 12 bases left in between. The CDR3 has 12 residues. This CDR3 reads CAWADSFNEQFF. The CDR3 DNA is TGTGCCTGGGCGGATTCTTTTAATGAGCAGTTCTTC. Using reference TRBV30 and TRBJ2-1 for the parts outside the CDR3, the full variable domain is SQTIHQWPATLVQPVGSPLSLECTVEGTSNPNLYWYRQAAGRGLQLLFYSVGIGQISSEVPQNLSASRPQDRQFILSSKKLLLSDSGFYLCAWADSFNEQFFGPGTRLTVL.

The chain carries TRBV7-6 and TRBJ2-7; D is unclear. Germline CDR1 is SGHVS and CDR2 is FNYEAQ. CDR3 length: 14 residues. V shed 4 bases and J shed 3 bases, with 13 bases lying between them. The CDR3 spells CASSSQASDYEQYF. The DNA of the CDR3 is TGTGCCAGCAGCTCCCAAGCCTCGGACTACGAGCAGTACTTC.

DNA for the CDR3: TGTGCCAGCAGTGTGCGAACAGGGGGCGCGTCAGATACGCAGTATTTT. Translating it yields CASSVRTGGASDTQYF. The chain uses TRBV6-1 and TRBJ2-3; 9 bases align to TRBD1. Germline lookup yields CDR1 MNHNS and CDR2 SASEGT. The length of the CDR3 is 16 residues. V was clipped by 4 bases and J by 4 bases; unmatched bases: 9.

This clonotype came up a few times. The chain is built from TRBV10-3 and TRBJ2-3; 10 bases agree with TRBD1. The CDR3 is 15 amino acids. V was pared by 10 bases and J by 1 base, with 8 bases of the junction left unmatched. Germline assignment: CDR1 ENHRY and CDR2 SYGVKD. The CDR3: CASTTGTGGTDTQYF. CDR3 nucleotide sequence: TGTGCCAGCACCACCGGGACAGGGGGCACAGATACGCAGTATTTT.

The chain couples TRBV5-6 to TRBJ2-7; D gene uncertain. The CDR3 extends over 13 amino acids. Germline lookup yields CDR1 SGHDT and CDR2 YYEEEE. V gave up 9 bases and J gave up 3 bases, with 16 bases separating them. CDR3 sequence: CAMSLRLLYEQYF. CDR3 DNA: TGTGCCATGAGCCTACGGCTCCTCTACGAGCAGTACTTC.

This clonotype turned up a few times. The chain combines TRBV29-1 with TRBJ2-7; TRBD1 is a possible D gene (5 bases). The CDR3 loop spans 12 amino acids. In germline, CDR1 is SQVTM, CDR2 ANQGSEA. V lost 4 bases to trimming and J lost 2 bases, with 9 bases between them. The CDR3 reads CSVAGFAYEQYF. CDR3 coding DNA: TGCAGCGTTGCAGGGTTCGCCTACGAGCAGTACTTC.

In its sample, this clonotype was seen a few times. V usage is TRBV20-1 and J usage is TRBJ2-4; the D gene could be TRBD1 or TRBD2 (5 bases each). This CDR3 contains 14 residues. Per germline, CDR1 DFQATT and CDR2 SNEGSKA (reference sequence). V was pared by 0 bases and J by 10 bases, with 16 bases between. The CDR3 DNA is TGCAGTGCTAGAGATTTGCGCACGGGACCTATTCAGTACTTC. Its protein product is CSARDLRTGPIQYF.

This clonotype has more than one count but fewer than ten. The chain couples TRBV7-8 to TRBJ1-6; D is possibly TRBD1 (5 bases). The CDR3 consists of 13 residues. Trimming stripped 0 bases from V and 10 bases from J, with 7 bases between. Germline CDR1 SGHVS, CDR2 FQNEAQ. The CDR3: CASSLAWGSPLHF. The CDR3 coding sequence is TGTGCCAGCAGCTTAGCCTGGGGGTCACCCCTCCACTTT.

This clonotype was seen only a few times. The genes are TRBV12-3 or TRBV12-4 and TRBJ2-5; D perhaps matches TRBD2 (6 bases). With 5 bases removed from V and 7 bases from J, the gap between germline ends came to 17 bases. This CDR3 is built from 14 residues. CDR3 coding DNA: TGTGCCAGCAGTCCCAGGACGGGAGATCGGACCCAGTACTTC. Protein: CASSPRTGDRTQYF.

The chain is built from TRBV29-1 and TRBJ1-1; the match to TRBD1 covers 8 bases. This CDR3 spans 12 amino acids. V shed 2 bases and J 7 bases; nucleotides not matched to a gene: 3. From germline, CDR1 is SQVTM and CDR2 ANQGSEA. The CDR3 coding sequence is TGCAGCGTTGAACAGGGGGCTCTTGAAGCTTTCTTT. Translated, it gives CSVEQGALEAFF.

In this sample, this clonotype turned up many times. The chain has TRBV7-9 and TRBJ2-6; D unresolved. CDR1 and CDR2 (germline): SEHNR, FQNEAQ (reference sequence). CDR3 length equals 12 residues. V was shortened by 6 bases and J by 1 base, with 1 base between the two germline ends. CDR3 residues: CASRSGANVLTF. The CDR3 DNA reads TGTGCCAGCAGATCTGGGGCCAACGTCCTGACTTTC.

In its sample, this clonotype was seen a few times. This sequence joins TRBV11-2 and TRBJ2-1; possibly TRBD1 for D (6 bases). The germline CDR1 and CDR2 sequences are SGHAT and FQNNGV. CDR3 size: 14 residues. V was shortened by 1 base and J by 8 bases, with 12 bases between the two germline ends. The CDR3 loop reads CASSLVVGGHEQFF. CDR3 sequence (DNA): TGTGCCAGCAGCTTAGTTGTTGGGGGCCATGAGCAGTTCTTC.

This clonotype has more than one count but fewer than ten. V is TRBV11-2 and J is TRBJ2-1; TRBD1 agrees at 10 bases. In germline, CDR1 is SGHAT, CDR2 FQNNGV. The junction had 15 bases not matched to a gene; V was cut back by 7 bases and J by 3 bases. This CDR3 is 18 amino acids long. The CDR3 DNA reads TGTGCCAGCATATCGGCGTTCCGGACAGGGGGGAACTACAATGAGCAGTTCTTC. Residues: CASISAFRTGGNYNEQFF.

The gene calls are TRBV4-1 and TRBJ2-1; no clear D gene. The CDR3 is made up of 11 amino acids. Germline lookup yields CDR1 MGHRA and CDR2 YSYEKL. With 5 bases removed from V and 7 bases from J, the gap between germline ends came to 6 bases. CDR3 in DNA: TGCGCCAGCAGCGGGCGGAATGAGCAGTTCTTC. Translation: CASSGRNEQFF.

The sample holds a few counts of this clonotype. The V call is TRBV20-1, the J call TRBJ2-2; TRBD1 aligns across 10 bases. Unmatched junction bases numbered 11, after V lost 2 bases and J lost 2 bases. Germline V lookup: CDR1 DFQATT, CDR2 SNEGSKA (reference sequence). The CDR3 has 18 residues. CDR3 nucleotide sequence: TGCAGTGCTAGACTTAGGGACAGGGGATGGGATAACACCGGGGAGCTGTTTTTT. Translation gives CSARLRDRGWDNTGELFF.

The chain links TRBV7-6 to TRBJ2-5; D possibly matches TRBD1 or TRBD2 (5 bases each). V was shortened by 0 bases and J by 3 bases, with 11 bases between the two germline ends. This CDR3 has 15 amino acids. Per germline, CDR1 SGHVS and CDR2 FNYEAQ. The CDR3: CASSLAPGAKETQYF. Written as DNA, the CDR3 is TGTGCCAGCAGCTTAGCACCCGGGGCGAAAGAGACCCAGTACTTC.

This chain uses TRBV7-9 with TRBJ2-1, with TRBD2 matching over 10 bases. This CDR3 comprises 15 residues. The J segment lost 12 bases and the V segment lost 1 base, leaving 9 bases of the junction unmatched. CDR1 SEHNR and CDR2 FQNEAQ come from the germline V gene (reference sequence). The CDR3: CASSLEGLAPSPQFF. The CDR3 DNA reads TGTGCCAGCAGCTTAGAGGGACTAGCGCCCTCCCCGCAGTTCTTC.

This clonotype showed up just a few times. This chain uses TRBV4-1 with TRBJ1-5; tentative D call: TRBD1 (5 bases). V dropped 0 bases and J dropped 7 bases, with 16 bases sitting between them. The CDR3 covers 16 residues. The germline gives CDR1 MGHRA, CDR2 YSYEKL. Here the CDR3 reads CASSQEGLAGWQPQHF. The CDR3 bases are TGCGCCAGCAGCCAAGAGGGGTTGGCAGGGTGGCAGCCCCAGCATTTT.